This T cell receptor beta chain emerged from a study of blood T cells in healthy people across ages. Overall study findings and caveats: Donor CMV status, an unknown factor, possibly confounded changes in expanded clonotypes. Unsorted PBMCs blocked a conclusive comparison of naive and antigen-experienced cells. Age brought a roughly linear fall in TCR beta diversity measured per million T cells.

This clonotype was counted a few times. Its target is unknown. Using a J-beta primer mix together with a sample-barcoded 5' primer, a second PCR was run for 7 to 11 cycles. A tag from a template-switch adaptor with 12 random nucleotides marked each cDNA molecule. TCRdb independently ran MiXCR on the 5' RACE reads; one entry per CDR3 protein. The sample shows about 580,000 distinct CDR3 sequences, about 45% of them seen only once. In germline, CDR1 is DFQATT, CDR2 SNEGSKA (reference sequence). V was shortened by 6 bases and J by 10 bases, with 22 bases between the two germline ends. The CDR3 extends over 13 amino acids.

The receptor was derived from a man older than 75 in good health. Sample: blood. The chain has TRBV20-1 and TRBJ2-7, with D tentatively TRBD1 (6 bases). The CDR3: CSAAGQWRWAQYF. The CDR3 bases are TGCAGTGCCGCCGGACAGTGGCGATGGGCCCAGTACTTC.